Sequencing of this T cell receptor beta chain was carried out in a study of tumor-infiltrating lymphocytes in localized non-small cell lung cancer. Overall study: Patients included smokers and never-smokers with various histologies, some sampled after neoadjuvant chemotherapy. From each patient, both tumor and uninvolved lung, non-adjacent to tumor, were sampled.

Findings and caveats of the study: No T-cell fraction difference was seen between IM1 and IM2 tumors.

A few counts support this clone. Its antigen is undetermined. Only in-frame clones appear in the TCRdb table, and some are missing; sequencing was by immunoSEQ multiplex PCR. Of 8,500 to 13,000 clones in the sample, approximately 64% were seen once. V was pared by 5 bases and J by 5 bases, with 11 bases between. Germline V CDR1 and CDR2: MGHDK, SYGVNS. The CDR3 runs to 13 residues. Sequencing was done on a sample of lung tumor tissue. This clonotype was obtained from a human donor with non-small cell lung cancer. The chain has TRBV25-1 and TRBJ2-3; no firm D call. The CDR3 nucleotides read TGTGCCAGCAGTCCCTGGACGGAAGATACGCAGTATTTT. This translates into CASSPWTEDTQYF.